This T cell receptor beta chain originates from a study of shared clonotypes between healthy human individuals. Overall study: Each donor had three CD4 naive, three CD4 memory, two CD8 naive and one CD8 memory plate.

Study-level points and caveats: Larger estimated richness was generally recorded for naive subsets relative to memory subsets.

With regard to this clone: Its specificity is not known.

Profiling relied on immunoSEQ multiplex PCR, and the TCRdb table lists in-frame clones only, not all of them. Here the sample spans about 2 million clones, roughly 94% being singletons. This CDR3 has 15 residues. Losses at the gene ends were 4 bases for V and 1 base for J; bases not matched to a gene: 4. Per the germline V gene, CDR1 is KGHSH and CDR2 is LQKENI. Sample: naive CD4+ T cells sorted from blood. Stated subset: CD45RA+ positively selected. The chain has TRBV18 and TRBJ2-7; the match to TRBD1 covers 10 bases. The clonotype was recovered from a man between 18 and 29 years old in good health. The CDR3 DNA reads as TGTGCCAGCTCACACGGACAGGGGGGATCCTACGAGCAGTACTTC. Translation: CASSHGQGGSYEQYF. Complete variable domain (other parts from reference TRBV18 and TRBJ2-7): NAGVMQNPRHLVRRRGQEARLRCSPMKGHSHVYWYRQLPEEGLKFMVYLQKENIIDESGMPKERFSAEFPKEGPSILRIQQVVRGDSAAYFCASSHGQGGSYEQYFGPGTRLTVT.